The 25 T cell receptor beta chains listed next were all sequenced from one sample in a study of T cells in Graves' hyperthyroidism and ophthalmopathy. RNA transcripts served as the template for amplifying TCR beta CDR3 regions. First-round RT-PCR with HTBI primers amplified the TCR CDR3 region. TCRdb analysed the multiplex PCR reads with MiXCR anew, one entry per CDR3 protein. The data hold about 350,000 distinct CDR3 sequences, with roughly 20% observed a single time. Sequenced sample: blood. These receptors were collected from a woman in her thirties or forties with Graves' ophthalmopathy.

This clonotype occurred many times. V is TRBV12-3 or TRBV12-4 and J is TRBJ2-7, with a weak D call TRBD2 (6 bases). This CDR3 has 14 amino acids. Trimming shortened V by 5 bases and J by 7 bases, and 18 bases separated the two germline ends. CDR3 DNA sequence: TGTGCCAGCAGTCCCCCTCGGAGGGAGGAAGAGCAGTACTTC. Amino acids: CASSPPRREEEQYF.

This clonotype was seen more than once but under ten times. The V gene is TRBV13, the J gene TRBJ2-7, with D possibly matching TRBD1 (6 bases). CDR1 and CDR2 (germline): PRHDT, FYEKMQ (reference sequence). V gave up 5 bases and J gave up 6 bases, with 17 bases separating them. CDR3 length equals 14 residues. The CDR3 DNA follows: TGTGCCAGCAGCGCCACAGGGAAAAGGGGCGAGCAGTACTTC. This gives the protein CASSATGKRGEQYF.

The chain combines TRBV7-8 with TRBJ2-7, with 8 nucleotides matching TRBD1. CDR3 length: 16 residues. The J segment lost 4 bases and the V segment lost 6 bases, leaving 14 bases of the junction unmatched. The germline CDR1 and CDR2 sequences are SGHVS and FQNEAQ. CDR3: CASRKAPGTGIYEQYF. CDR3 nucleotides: TGTGCCAGCAGGAAAGCCCCCGGGACAGGTATTTACGAGCAGTACTTC.

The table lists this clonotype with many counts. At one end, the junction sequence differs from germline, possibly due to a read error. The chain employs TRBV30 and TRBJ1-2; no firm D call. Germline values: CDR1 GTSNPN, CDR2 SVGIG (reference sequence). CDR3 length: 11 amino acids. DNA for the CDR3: TGTGCCTGGAGTGTACTAGCCTCAGAGTTCTTC. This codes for CAWSVLASEFF.

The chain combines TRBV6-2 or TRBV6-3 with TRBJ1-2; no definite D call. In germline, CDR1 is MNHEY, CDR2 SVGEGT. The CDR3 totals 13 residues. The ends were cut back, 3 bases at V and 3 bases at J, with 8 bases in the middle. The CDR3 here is CASSYADYYGYTF. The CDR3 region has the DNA TGTGCCAGCAGTTATGCAGACTACTATGGCTACACCTTC.

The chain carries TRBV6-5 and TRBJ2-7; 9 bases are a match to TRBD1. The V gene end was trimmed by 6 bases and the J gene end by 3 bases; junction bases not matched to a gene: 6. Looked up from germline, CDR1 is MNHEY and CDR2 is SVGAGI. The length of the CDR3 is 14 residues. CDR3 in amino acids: CASRLTGGVYEQYF. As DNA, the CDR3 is TGTGCCAGCAGGTTAACAGGGGGCGTCTACGAGCAGTACTTC.

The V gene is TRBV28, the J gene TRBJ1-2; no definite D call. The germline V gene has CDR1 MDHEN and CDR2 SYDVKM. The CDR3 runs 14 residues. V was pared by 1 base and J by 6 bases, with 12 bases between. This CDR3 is CASSLSKAAHGYTF. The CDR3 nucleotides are TGTGCCAGCAGTTTATCTAAGGCGGCCCATGGCTACACCTTC.

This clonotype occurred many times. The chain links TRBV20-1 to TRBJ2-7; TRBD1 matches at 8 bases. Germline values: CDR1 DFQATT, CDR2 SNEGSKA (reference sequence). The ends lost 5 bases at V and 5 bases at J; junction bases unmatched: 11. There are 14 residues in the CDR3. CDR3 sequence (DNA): TGCAGTGCTGGCCCACAGACAGGGGTGGACGAGCAGTACTTC. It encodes CSAGPQTGVDEQYF.

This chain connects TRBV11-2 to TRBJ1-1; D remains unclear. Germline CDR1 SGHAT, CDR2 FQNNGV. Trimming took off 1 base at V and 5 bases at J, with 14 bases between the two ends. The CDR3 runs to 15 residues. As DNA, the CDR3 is TGTGCCAGCAGCTTAGGTGTAGGATTTGATACTGAAGCTTTCTTT. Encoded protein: CASSLGVGFDTEAFF.

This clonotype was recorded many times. In DNA, the CDR3 is TGTGCCAGCACAAACCGGGGTTGGAATCAGCCCCAGCATTTT. The encoded protein is CASTNRGWNQPQHF. The gene calls are TRBV28 and TRBJ1-5; D is uncertain. The CDR3 has 14 amino acids. Germline V gene data show CDR1 as MDHEN and CDR2 as SYDVKM. V was clipped by 7 bases and J by 4 bases, with 14 bases between them.

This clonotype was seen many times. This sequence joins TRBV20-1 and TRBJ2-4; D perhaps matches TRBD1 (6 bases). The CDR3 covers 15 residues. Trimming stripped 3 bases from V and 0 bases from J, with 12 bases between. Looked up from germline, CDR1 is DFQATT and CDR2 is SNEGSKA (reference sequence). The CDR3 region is CSASLWGQAKNIQYF. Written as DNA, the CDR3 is TGCAGTGCTAGTCTCTGGGGGCAAGCCAAAAACATTCAGTACTTC.

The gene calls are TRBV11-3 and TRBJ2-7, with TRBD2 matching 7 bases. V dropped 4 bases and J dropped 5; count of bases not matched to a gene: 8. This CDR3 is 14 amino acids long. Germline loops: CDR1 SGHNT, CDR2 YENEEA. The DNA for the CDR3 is TGTGCCAGCAGCTCGAGCGGGAACCGCCACGAGCAGTACTTC. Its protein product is CASSSSGNRHEQYF.

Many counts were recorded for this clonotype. In DNA form, the CDR3 reads TGCAGCGTTGTCGTCAGCTCAAGTTACCAAGAGACCCAGTACTTC. Translation gives CSVVVSSSYQETQYF. The rearrangement joins TRBV29-1 to TRBJ2-5; D not resolved. This CDR3 has 15 residues. V lost 4 bases, J lost 0 bases, and 15 bases lay in between. Per germline, CDR1 SQVTM and CDR2 ANQGSEA.

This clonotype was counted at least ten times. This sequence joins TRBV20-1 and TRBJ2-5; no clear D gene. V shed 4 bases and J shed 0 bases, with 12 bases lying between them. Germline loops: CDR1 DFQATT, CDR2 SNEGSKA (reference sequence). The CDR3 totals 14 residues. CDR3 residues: CSATQKGDQETQYF. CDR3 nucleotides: TGCAGTGCTACCCAAAAGGGCGACCAAGAGACCCAGTACTTC.

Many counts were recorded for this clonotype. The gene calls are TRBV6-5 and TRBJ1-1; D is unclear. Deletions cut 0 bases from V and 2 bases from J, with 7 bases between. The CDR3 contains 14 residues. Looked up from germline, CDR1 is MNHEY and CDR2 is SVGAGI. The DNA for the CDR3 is TGTGCCAGCAGTTACTCGGGCCGAAACACTGAAGCTTTCTTT. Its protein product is CASSYSGRNTEAFF.

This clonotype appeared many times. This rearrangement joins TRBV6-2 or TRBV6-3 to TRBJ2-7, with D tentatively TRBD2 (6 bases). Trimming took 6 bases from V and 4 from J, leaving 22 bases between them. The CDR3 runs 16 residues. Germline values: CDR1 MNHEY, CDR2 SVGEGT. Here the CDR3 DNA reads TGTGCCAGCAGCCTAAAGAGACTATCCCGGGGGTACGAGCAGTACTTC. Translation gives CASSLKRLSRGYEQYF.

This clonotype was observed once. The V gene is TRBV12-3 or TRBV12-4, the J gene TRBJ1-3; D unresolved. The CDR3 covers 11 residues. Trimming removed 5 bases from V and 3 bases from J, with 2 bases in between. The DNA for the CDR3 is TGTGCCAGCAGTCGTGGAAACACCATATATTTT. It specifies CASSRGNTIYF.

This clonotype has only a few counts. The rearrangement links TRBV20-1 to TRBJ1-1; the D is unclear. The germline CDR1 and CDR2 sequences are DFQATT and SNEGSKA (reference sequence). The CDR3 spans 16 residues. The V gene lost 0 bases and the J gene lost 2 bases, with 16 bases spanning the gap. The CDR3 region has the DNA TGCAGTGCTAGAGATTGGCGTGGAGCATCCAACACTGAAGCTTTCTTT. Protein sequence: CSARDWRGASNTEAFF.

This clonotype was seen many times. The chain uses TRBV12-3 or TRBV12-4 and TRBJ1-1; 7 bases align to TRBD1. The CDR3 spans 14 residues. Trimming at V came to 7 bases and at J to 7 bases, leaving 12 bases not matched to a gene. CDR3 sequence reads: CASTPTGMVGEAFF. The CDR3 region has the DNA TGTGCCAGCACCCCGACAGGGATGGTGGGTGAAGCTTTCTTT.

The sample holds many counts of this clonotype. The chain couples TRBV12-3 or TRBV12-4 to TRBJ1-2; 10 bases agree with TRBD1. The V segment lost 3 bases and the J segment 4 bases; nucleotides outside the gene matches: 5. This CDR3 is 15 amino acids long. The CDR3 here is CASSLRTGGTYGYTF. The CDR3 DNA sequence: TGTGCCAGCAGTTTGAGGACAGGGGGAACCTATGGCTACACCTTC.

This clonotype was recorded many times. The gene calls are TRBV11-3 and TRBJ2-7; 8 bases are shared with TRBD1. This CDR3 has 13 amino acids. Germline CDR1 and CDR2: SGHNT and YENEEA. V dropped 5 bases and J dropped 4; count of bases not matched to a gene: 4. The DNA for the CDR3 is TGTGCCAGCAGCCCGGGACAGGAATACGAGCAGTACTTC. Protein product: CASSPGQEYEQYF. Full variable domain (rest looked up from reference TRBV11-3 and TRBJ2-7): EAGVVQSPRYKIIEKKQPVAFWCNPISGHNTLYWYLQNLGQGPELLIRYENEEAVDDSQLPKDRFSAERLKGVDSTLKIQPAELGDSAVYLCASSPGQEYEQYFGPGTRLTVT.

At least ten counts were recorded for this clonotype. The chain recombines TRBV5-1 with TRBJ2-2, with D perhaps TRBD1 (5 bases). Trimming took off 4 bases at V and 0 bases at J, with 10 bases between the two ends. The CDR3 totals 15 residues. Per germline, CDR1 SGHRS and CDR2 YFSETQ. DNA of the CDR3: TGCGCCAGCAGCCCGGACACCACGAACACCGGGGAGCTGTTTTTT. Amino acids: CASSPDTTNTGELFF.

The CDR3 coding sequence is TGTGCCAGCAGAGCCCTACTAGCGGGGGTCGACGAGCAGTACTTC. Encoded protein: CASRALLAGVDEQYF. The rearrangement links TRBV6-2 or TRBV6-3 to TRBJ2-7; TRBD2 matches 11 bases. V gave up 6 bases and J gave up 5 bases; unmatched junction bases: 9. Looked up from germline, CDR1 is MNHEY and CDR2 is SVGEGT. CDR3 length equals 15 residues.

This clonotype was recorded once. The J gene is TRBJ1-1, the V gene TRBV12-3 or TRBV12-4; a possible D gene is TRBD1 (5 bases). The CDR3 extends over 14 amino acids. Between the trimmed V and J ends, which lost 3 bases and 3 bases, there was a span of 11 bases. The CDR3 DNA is TGTGCCAGCAGTTTGAAGGAGGGGTACACTGAAGCTTTCTTT. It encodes CASSLKEGYTEAFF.

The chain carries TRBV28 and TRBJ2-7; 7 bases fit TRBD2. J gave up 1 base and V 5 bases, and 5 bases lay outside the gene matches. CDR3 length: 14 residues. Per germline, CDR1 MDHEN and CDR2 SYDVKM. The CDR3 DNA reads TGTGCCAGCAGTGTGGGACTATCATCCTACGAGCAGTACTTC. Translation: CASSVGLSSYEQYF.